One T cell receptor (beta chain) is described in this entry. Its target is unknown. The CDR3 runs 15 residues. Germline-derived CDR1 and CDR2 are SGHDN and FVKESK. Trimming removed 0 bases from V and 5 bases from J, with 13 bases in between. The time point denotes: baseline, week 1 (first vaccination visit). Treatment specified: pre-vaccination baseline after standard-of-care therapy. Donors had new WHO grade 3 or 4 IDH1-mutant, ATRX-lost astrocytomas. This sample was taken from a study of a mutant IDH1 vaccine in newly diagnosed glioma. Whole-study context: Of treated patients, around 62% were men and approximately 40% women, averaging roughly 40 years. Previous treatment comprised radiotherapy, temozolomide, or both, mostly both. General observations from the study: Induction of immune responses by the vaccine occurred in about 92% of patients.

Assay: immunoSEQ multiplex PCR; the TCRdb copy retains only in-frame clones and omits some. The sample lists 85,000 to 100,000 clones, 80% seen once, with less than 8.5% in the top ten. The sequence was obtained from a man in his forties with glioma. The material was PBMCs, obtained from a glioma patient treated with radiotherapy, temozolomide or both. The chain couples TRBV14 to TRBJ2-5; possible D gene TRBD2, 5 bases. The CDR3 loop reads CASSQDGLLGETQYF. DNA for the CDR3: TGTGCCAGCAGCCAAGATGGGCTACTAGGGGAGACCCAGTACTTC.